This T cell receptor (beta chain) was captured in a study of cytomegalovirus exposure and HLA in healthy donors. Findings and limits, study-wide: CMV antigen specificity of three CMV-associated chains was confirmed in vitro. Rare sequences made up most TCRs, while some public TCRs were found in many donors.

The CDR3 is made up of 14 amino acids. V lost 4 bases and J lost 2; bases outside the gene matches: 5. Germline CDR1 is SNHLY and CDR2 is FYNNEI. Concerning this clone itself: The antigen remains unidentified.

Primers included in the PCR were 60 Vbeta and 13 Jbeta primers. Assay used: immunoSEQ multiplex PCR; TCRdb lists only in-frame clones, some missing. The data contain around 80,000 clones, around 79% of them singletons. The sequenced sample consisted of PBMCs. This chain connects TRBV2 to TRBJ2-7, with 7 bases matching TRBD1. This receptor was taken from a man aged 35-49 years in good health and CMV-seronegative. In DNA, the CDR3 is TGTGCCAGCAGTGTTGAAGGGGGCCCCTACGAGCAGTACTTC. Amino acids: CASSVEGGPYEQYF.